Many counts were recorded for the clone carrying this TCR beta chain. What it recognizes is unknown. The time point is: newly diagnosed GD, antithyroid drugs for less than 3 months. RNA from PBMCs was the source of the TCR library. Relying on iRepertoire HTBI primers and Arm-PCR of CDR3 regions, the team built TCR beta libraries. TCRdb ran MiXCR on the multiplex PCR reads and lists one entry per CDR3 protein. Among more than 450,000 distinct CDR3 sequences listed, around 15% were seen once. The sample comes from a study of regulatory T cells in long-lasting Graves disease. Notes on the study in general: Persistent disease samples used TRBV28, TRBJ1-2 and TRBJ2-5 preferentially. Persistent patients had a count of shared public clonotypes (more than 2,500) that exceeded that of new patients (around 1,000).

Germline V CDR1 and CDR2: KGHSH, LQKENI. The V and J ends lost 3 bases and 4 bases respectively, with 18 bases between them. This CDR3 comprises 16 residues. These data are also associated with another study on T cells in Graves' hyperthyroidism and ophthalmopathy.

The receptor was isolated from a man aged 40-49 years with Graves disease. The J gene is TRBJ1-2, the V gene TRBV18, with D unresolved. The source was peripheral blood mononuclear cells (PBMCs), collected at new diagnosis, from a patient treated with antithyroid drugs. The CDR3 nucleotides read TGTGCCAGCTCACCGCGCCTAGGAGGGCTGTCCTATGGCTACACCTTC. Its protein product is CASSPRLGGLSYGYTF.